The clone carrying this TCR beta chain has more than one count but fewer than ten. Checkpoint therapy with ipilimumab 1 mg/kg began 14 to 28 days after transplant. Patients received nivolumab 3 mg/kg at weeks 1, 4, 7, 10, then fortnightly to week 26. Clones were sequenced by immunoSEQ multiplex PCR, and TCRdb holds only the in-frame ones, with some missing. The data show more than 15,000 clones, with 65% to 85% seen just once and roughly 35% held by the top ten. The sample comes from a study of ipilimumab plus nivolumab after autologous stem cell transplantation. Trimming shortened V by 1 base and J by 7 bases, and 10 bases separated the two germline ends. The CDR3 has 13 amino acids. CDR1 is SEHNR and CDR2 is FQNEAQ in the germline V gene (reference sequence).

This receptor was obtained from a male donor with diffuse large B-cell lymphoma. J is TRBJ1-2 and V is TRBV7-9; D is uncertain. The specimen was PBMCs, collected in a trial of ipilimumab plus nivolumab as post-transplant consolidation. Here the CDR3 DNA reads TGTGCCAGCAGCTTAGTAGAGGAAGGTGGCTACACCTTC. It is translated as CASSLVEEGGYTF. Drawing the rest from reference TRBV7-9 and TRBJ1-2, the complete variable domain is DTGVSQNPRHKITKRGQNVTFRCDPISEHNRLYWYRQTLGQGPEFLTYFQNEAQLEKSRLLSDRFSAERPKGSFSTLEIQRTEQGDSAMYLCASSLVEEGGYTFGSGTRLTVV.